This TCR beta chain stems from a study of T cells in Graves' hyperthyroidism and ophthalmopathy (dated by TCRdb to the late 2010s). With respect to the entire study: Peripheral blood was collected at initial diagnosis, before any treatment. For training and testing, the 110 or so patients in the discovery cohort were randomly divided in a 7:3 ratio. Whether ophthalmopathy could be predicted prospectively was tested in an independent validation cohort made up of about 18 hyperthyroidism patients plus 17 patients who later progressed to ophthalmopathy. A discovery cohort of 95 to 100 patients, approximately 45 with Graves' ophthalmopathy and more than 55 with stable Graves' hyperthyroidism, was used to find distinguishing TCR V-J signatures. In addition, the study compared T-cell repertoires in thyroid tissue and in blood from roughly six Graves' hyperthyroidism patients. The paper reports TCR Vbeta CDR3 sequencing of approximately 140 peripheral blood samples: under 45 ophthalmopathy, under 80 hyperthyroidism and 17 progressor patients. After sampling, hyperthyroidism patients received methimazole starting at 30 mg daily, and ophthalmopathy patients received high-dose intravenous methylprednisolone. Overall results and qualifications from the work: Sample size was not statistically predetermined, and blinding of investigators to group allocation was not performed. A model built on a 13 V-J signature distinguished ophthalmopathy from stable hyperthyroidism, reaching approximately 89% sensitivity and 81.08% specificity in cross-validation and 80%/75% in testing. Blood samples also contained most of the expanded thyroid clonotypes (frequency above 0.001), which suggests that blood repertoires may reflect thyroid immune responses. During validation, the model predicted progression to ophthalmopathy a median of roughly six months ahead of onset, with more than 60% sensitivity and more than 72% specificity.

Stable Graves' hyperthyroidism was defined as no progression to ophthalmopathy during 18 months of follow-up. The hyperthyroidism patients were between 18 and 65 years old and newly diagnosed, with a disease duration of less than 2 months. Exclusion was applied to patients with uncontrolled infections, other autoimmune diseases, pregnancy or lactation. Diagnoses were established on the basis of clinical symptoms, serum thyroxine and TRAb, thyroid ultrasound, and orbital computed tomography. PBMCs were separated from approximately 9.9 ml of fresh peripheral blood using Ficoll-Paque density gradient centrifugation. Trizol reagent was used to extract total RNA, and RNA quality was then checked on an Agilent 2100 Bioanalyzer. The TCR beta CDR3 regions were amplified from RNA transcripts. For the first round of RT-PCR on the TCR CDR3, the HTBI primer set was used together with the Qiagen OneStep RT-PCR kit. A second multiplex PCR round built the libraries, followed by size selection and purification. The libraries were sequenced on an Illumina HiSeq2000 using paired-end 100 bp reads. In the source study's methods: SOAPnuke was used to process the raw data, throwing out any read that contained adapters or uncalled bases, had a mean Phred below 15, or lacked an exact constant-primer or identifier match. High-quality paired reads were merged with COPE v1.2.5, and unique nucleotide sequences were defined as clonotypes. Clonotypes were aligned to IMGT TRBV, TRBD and TRBJ reference segments using MiTCR v1.1. Analysis was restricted to V-J combinations with a frequency above 0.0001, which covered just over 98% of repertoires. A TCS score was defined as the ratio between F50 (clonal expansion) and ExV (chaos), using BLOSUM62-based TCRdist between CDR3 peptides within each V-J. Welch's t-statistics and random forest reduced around 520 V-J features to about 13, which were used in a naive Bayes classifier (R e1071). Starting from the raw public reads, TCRdb applied fastp trimming at Q25, assembled clones with MiXCR and retained in-frame beta chains. Records with the same CDR3 protein are collapsed into one entry carrying the most frequent genes and DNA. The V and J calls and clone size are TCRdb's, not the authors'. Counted in this sample were about 690,000 distinct CDR3 sequences; around 15% of them appeared once. Together, the top ten hold 15% to 18% of the sample.

Cut back by 1 base and 5 bases, the V and J ends lie 18 bases apart. From the cysteine through the phenylalanine, the CDR3 covers 16 amino acids. CDR3 DNA only is kept here, 48 bases in frame from base 1. This clonotype was picked up many times. No antigen is known for it. Base qualities are missing; no much larger clone stands one base away. The sequenced sample was blood. The sequence was obtained from a man in his fifties with Graves' hyperthyroidism. The chain uses TRBV12-3 or TRBV12-4 and TRBJ2-7, with TRBD2 tentatively as D gene (6 bases match). In nucleotides, the sequence is TGTGCCAGCAGTTTAGGCGTCGGGAGTGGTCGACACGAGCAGTACTTC. This yields the protein CASSLGVGSGRHEQYF.